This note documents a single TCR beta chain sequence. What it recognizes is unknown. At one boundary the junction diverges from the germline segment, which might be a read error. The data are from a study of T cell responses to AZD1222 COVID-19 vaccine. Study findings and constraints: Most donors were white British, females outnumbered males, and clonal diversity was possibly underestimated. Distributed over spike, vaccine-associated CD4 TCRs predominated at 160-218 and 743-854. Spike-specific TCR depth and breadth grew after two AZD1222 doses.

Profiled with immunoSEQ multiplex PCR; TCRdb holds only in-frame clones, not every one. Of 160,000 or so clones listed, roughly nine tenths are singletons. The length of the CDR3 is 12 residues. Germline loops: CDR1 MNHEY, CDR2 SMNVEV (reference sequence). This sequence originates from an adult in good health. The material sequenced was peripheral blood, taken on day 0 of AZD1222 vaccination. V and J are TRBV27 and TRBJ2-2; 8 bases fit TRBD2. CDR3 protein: CASYSNLGLAIF. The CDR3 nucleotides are TGTGCCAGCTACTCAAACCTAGGACTAGCTATTTTT.